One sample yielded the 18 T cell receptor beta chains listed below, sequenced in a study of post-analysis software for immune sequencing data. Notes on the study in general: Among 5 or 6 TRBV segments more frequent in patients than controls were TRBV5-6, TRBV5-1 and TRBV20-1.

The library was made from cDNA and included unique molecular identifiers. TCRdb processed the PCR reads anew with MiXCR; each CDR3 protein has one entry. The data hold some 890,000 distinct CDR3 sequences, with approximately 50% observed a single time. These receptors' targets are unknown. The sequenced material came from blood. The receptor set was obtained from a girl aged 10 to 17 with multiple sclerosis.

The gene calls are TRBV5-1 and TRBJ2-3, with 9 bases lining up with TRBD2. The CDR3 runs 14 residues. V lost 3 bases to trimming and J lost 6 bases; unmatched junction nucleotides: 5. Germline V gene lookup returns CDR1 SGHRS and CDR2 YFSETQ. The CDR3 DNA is TGCGCCAGCAGCTATAGCGGGAGTTCTGATACGCAGTATTTT. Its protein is CASSYSGSSDTQYF.

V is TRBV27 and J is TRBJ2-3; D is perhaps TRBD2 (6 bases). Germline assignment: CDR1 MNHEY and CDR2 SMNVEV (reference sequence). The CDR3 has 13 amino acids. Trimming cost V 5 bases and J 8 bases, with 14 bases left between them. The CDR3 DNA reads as TGTGCCAGCAGTCGGGACTCCTTATCTACGCAGTATTTT. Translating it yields CASSRDSLSTQYF.

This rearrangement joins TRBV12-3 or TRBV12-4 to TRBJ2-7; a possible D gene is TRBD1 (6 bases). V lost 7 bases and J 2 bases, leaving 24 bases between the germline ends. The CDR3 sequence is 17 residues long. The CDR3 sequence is CASTLGPSTGRTYEQYF. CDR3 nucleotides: TGTGCCAGCACCTTGGGCCCGTCGACAGGCCGTACCTACGAGCAGTACTTC.

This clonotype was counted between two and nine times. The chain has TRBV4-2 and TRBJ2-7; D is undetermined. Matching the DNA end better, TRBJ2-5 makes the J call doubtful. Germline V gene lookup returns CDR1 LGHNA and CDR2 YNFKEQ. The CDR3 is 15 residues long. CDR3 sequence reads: CASSQEVRLSETQYF. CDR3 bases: TGTGCCAGCAGCCAAGAGGTCCGCCTATCGGAGACCCAGTACTTC.

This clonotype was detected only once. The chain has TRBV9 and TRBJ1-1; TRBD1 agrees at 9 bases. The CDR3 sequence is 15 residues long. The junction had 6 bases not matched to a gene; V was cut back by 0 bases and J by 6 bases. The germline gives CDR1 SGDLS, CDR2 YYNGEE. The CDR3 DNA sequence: TGTGCCAGCAGCGTAGTACAGGGGGCGTATGCTGAAGCTTTCTTT. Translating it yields CASSVVQGAYAEAFF. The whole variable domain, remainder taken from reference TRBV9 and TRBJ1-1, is DSGVTQTPKHLITATGQRVTLRCSPRSGDLSVYWYQQSLDQGLQFLIQYYNGEERAKGNILERFSAQQFPDLHSELNLSSLELGDSALYFCASSVVQGAYAEAFFGQGTRLTVV.

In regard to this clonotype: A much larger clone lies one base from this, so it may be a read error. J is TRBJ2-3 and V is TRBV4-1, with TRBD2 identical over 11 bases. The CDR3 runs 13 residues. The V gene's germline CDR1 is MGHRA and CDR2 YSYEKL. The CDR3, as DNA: TGCGCCAGCTCTAGCGGGGGGACAGATACGCGGTATTTT. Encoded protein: CASSSGGTDTRYF.

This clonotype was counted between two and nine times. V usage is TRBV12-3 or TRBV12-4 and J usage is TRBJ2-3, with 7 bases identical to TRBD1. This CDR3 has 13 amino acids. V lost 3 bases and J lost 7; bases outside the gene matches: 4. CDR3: CASSLGQTNTQYF. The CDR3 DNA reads TGTGCCAGCAGTTTGGGACAGACTAATACGCAGTATTTT.

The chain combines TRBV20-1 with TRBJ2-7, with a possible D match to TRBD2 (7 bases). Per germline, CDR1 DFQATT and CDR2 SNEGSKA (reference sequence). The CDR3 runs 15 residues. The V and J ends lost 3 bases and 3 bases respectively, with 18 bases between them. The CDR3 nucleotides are TGCAGTGCTAGGGACCCCCGGGGGGCAGGCTACGAGCAGTACTTC. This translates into CSARDPRGAGYEQYF.

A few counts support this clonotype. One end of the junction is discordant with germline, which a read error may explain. The DNA for the CDR3 is TGTGCCAGCAGCCTAGAGTTAACTAATGAAAAACTGTTTTTT. It specifies CASSLELTNEKLFF. The rearrangement joins TRBV11-2 to TRBJ1-4; D is unclear. This CDR3 comprises 14 residues. The germline V gene encodes CDR1 SGHAT and CDR2 FQNNGV.

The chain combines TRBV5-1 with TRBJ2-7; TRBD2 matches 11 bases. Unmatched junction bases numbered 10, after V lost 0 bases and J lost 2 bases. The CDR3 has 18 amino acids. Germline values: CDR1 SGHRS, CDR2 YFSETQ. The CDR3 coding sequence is TGCGCCAGCAGCTTGGGCCATCTCACTAGCGGGGGAACCTACGAGCAGTACTTC. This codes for CASSLGHLTSGGTYEQYF.

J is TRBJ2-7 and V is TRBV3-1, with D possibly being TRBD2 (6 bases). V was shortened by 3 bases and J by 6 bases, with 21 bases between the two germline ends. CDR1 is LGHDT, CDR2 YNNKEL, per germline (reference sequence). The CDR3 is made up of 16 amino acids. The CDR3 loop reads CASSQLPGVAQSEQYF. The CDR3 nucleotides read TGTGCCAGCAGCCAGCTGCCGGGAGTAGCGCAAAGCGAGCAGTACTTC.

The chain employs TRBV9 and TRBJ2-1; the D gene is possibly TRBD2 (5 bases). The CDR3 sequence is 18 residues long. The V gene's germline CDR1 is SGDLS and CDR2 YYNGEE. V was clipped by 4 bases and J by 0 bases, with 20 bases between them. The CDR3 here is CASSTTEGFMSSYNEQFF. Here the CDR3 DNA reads TGTGCCAGCAGCACAACAGAGGGTTTTATGAGCTCCTACAATGAGCAGTTCTTC.

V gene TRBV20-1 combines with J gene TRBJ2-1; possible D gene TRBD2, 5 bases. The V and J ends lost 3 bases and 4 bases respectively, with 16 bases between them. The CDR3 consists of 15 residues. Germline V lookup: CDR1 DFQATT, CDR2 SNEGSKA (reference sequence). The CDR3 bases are TGCAGTGCTAGCGTGGACTTTGGCCCTTACAATGAGCAGTTCTTC. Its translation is CSASVDFGPYNEQFF.

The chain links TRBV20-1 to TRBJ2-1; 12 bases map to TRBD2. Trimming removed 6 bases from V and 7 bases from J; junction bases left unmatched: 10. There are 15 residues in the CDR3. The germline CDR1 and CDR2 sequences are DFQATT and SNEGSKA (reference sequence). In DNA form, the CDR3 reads TGCAGTGCCACGCGCCGGCTAGCGGGAGGGAATGAGCAGTTCTTC. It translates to CSATRRLAGGNEQFF.

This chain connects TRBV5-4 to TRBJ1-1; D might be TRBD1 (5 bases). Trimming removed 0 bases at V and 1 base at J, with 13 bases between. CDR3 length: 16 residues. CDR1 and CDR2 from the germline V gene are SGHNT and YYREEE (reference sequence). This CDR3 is CASSLAGAGKNTEAFF. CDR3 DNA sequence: TGTGCCAGCAGCTTGGCCGGGGCAGGGAAGAACACTGAAGCTTTCTTT.

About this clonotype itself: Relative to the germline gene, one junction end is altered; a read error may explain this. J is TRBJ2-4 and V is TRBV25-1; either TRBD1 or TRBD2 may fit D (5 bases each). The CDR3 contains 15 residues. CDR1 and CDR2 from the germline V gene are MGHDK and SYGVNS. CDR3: CVSSESGTAKNIQYF. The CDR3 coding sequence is TGTGTCAGCAGTGAATCCGGGACGGCAAAAAACATTCAGTACTTC.

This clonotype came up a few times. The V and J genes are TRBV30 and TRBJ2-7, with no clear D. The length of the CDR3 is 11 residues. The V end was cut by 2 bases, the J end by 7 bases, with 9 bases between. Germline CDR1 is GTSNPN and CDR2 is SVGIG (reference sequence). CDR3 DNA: TGTGCCTGGAGTTACTTGGGGGAGCAGTACTTC. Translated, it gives CAWSYLGEQYF.

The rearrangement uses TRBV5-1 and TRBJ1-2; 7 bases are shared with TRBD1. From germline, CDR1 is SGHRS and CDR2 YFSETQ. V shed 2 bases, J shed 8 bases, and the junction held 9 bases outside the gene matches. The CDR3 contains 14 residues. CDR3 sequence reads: CASSFYEGAQGYTF. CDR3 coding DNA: TGCGCCAGCAGCTTCTATGAGGGGGCGCAAGGCTACACCTTC.